The rows below give T cell receptor beta chains drawn from one sample of a study of OX40 agonist ivuxolimab in advanced cancers. Only in-frame clones appear in the TCRdb table, and some are missing; sequencing was by immunoSEQ multiplex PCR. The data contain about 100,000 clones, under 95% of them singletons. Sequenced material: CD4+ or CD8+ T cells sorted from blood, taken in a trial of the OX40 agonist ivuxolimab. These TCRs come from an adult with an advanced solid tumor such as melanoma, head and neck, liver or kidney cancer. The CDR3 runs from the conserved cysteine through the conserved F or W. Expanded clones get a size class; other rows say once, few or many, or leave the size out.

abundance: .
v_gene: TRBV18
j_gene: TRBJ2-3
CDR3aa: CASSPGTSGITDTQYF

abundance: few
v_gene: TRBV25-1
j_gene: TRBJ1-5
CDR3aa: CASSARGSENQPQHF

abundance: .
v_gene: TRBV28
j_gene: TRBJ2-5
CDR3aa: CASSPLAGDPRGETQYF

abundance: .
v_gene: TRBV30
j_gene: TRBJ2-3
CDR3aa: CAWSVGSTDTQYF

abundance: once
v_gene: TRBV28
j_gene: TRBJ1-3
CDR3aa: CASSLTGSGNTIYF

abundance: .
v_gene: TRBV20-1
j_gene: TRBJ2-1
CDR3aa: CSARGRDWQFF

abundance: .
v_gene: TRBV7-9
j_gene: TRBJ2-3
CDR3aa: CASSFGGTDTQYF

abundance: .
v_gene: TRBV28
j_gene: TRBJ2-7
CDR3aa: CASSSLAGTGYEQYF

abundance: .
v_gene: TRBV5-4
j_gene: TRBJ2-2
CDR3aa: CASRTGTGGSGELFF

abundance: .
v_gene: TRBV7-6
j_gene: TRBJ2-5
CDR3aa: CASGLAGSSQETQYF

abundance: once
v_gene: TRBV5-1
j_gene: TRBJ2-7
CDR3aa: CASSLTGTGAYEQYF

abundance: .
v_gene: TRBV6-6
j_gene: TRBJ1-2
CDR3aa: CASSYPFETTNYGYTF

abundance: .
v_gene: TRBV7-9
j_gene: TRBJ2-5
CDR3aa: CASSISGAQETQYF